Listed below are T cell receptor beta chains from one sample, sequenced in a study of blood T cell repertoires in COVID-19. Only in-frame clones appear in the TCRdb table, and some are missing; sequencing was by immunoSEQ multiplex PCR. The table has 220,000 or so clones, over 75% seen once. Material for sequencing was PBMCs or T cells enriched from blood (not recorded which). These receptors were obtained from a woman in her fifties or sixties who had recovered from COVID-19. The CDR3 runs from the conserved cysteine through the conserved F or W. A D gene is named only where the DNA matches it firmly. Size is omitted from some rows. Given values are once, few, many or a class for expanded clones.

cdr3_aa,cdr3_nt,j_call,d_call,cdr3_length,v_call,clone_size
CASHFTDTQYF,TGTGCCAGTCACTTTACGGATACGCAGTATTTT,TRBJ2-3,-,11,TRBV2,-
CASSSEGVHSEKLFF,TGCGCCAGCAGCTCAGAGGGGGTCCATAGTGAAAAACTGTTTTTT,TRBJ1-4,-,15,TRBV5-1,-
CASSFLRGFINEQFF,TGTGCCAGCAGCTTCCTTAGGGGGTTCATCAATGAGCAGTTCTTC,TRBJ2-1,-,15,TRBV7-3,once
CASSRDRGSYEQYF,TGTGCCAGCAGCCGAGACAGGGGGTCCTACGAGCAGTACTTC,TRBJ2-7,TRBD1,14,TRBV6-5,-
CASRGRRERTGELFF,TGTGCCAGCCGAGGAAGGAGGGAGAGGACCGGGGAGCTGTTTTTT,TRBJ2-2,-,15,TRBV7-2,once
CASSPPTGNYGYTF,TGTGCCAGCAGTCCCCCGACAGGGAACTATGGCTACACCTTC,TRBJ1-2,TRBD1,14,TRBV7-2,-
CASSFGQGGYGYTF,TGTGCCAGCAGCTTCGGGCAGGGGGGCTATGGCTACACCTTC,TRBJ1-2,TRBD1,14,TRBV7-9,many
CSVERGITTQYF,TGCAGCGTTGAAAGGGGCATAACGACCCAGTACTTC,TRBJ2-5,-,12,TRBV29-1,-
CASSPTSTYEQYF,TGTGCCAGCAGCCCGACTAGCACCTACGAGCAGTACTTC,TRBJ2-7,TRBD2,13,TRBV7-2,-
CASSLRRNQPQHF,TGTGCCAGCAGCTTGCGCAGGAATCAGCCCCAGCATTTT,TRBJ1-5,-,13,TRBV5-5,once
CASSPRLAGDNEQFF,TGTGCCAGCAGCCCACGACTAGCGGGAGACAATGAGCAGTTCTTC,TRBJ2-1,TRBD2,15,TRBV9,-
CASSFIYRGPGSADTQYF,TGTGCCAGCAGCTTCATATACAGGGGCCCCGGATCCGCAGATACGCAGTATTTT,TRBJ2-3,TRBD1,18,TRBV7-9,-
CASSTEGQSTQYF,TGTGCCAGCAGCACGGAGGGACAGTCGACCCAGTACTTC,TRBJ2-5,-,13,TRBV7-9,-
CASSPRGSGANVLTF,TGTGCCAGCAGTCCCCGGGGCTCTGGGGCCAACGTCCTGACTTTC,TRBJ2-6,-,15,TRBV6-5,-
CASSAGQQIFMNTEAFF,TGTGCCAGCAGCGCGGGGCAACAGATCTTCATGAACACTGAAGCTTTCTTT,TRBJ1-1,-,17,TRBV7-9,-
CASSKEQEGDTGELFF,TGTGCCAGCAGCAAAGAACAGGAAGGAGACACCGGGGAGCTGTTTTTT,TRBJ2-2,-,16,TRBV21-1,-
CASSSRTGNLLEPQHF,TGTGCCAGCAGTTCCAGGACAGGGAATCTGCTGGAGCCCCAGCATTTT,TRBJ1-5,TRBD1,16,TRBV6-5,-
CASSQQGPRGNEQFF,TGCGCCAGCAGCCAACAAGGGCCACGGGGCAATGAGCAGTTCTTC,TRBJ2-1,-,15,TRBV4-1,-
CASSAGAMNTEAFF,TGTGCCAGTAGTGCAGGGGCTATGAACACTGAAGCTTTCTTT,TRBJ1-1,-,14,TRBV19,many
CASSSGQAEKLFF,TGTGCCAGCAGCTCCGGACAGGCAGAAAAACTGTTTTTT,TRBJ1-4,TRBD1,13,TRBV7-8,-
CASKGSPATNEKLFF,TGTGCCAGTAAGGGGTCACCCGCAACTAATGAAAAACTGTTTTTT,TRBJ1-4,-,15,TRBV19,-
CASRQRQGIAFF,TGTGCCAGCAGGCAACGACAGGGTATAGCTTTCTTT,TRBJ1-1,TRBD1,12,TRBV12-3/TRBV12-4,-
CASAALNTEAFF,TGTGCCAGCGCGGCTTTGAACACTGAAGCTTTCTTT,TRBJ1-1,-,12,TRBV5-6,-
CASSIPYRDSYEQYF,TGTGCCAGTAGTATTCCTTACAGGGATTCCTACGAGCAGTACTTC,TRBJ2-7,-,15,TRBV19,-
CASSFIGDYEQYF,TGCGCCAGCAGCTTTATCGGGGATTACGAGCAGTACTTC,TRBJ2-7,-,13,TRBV5-1,-